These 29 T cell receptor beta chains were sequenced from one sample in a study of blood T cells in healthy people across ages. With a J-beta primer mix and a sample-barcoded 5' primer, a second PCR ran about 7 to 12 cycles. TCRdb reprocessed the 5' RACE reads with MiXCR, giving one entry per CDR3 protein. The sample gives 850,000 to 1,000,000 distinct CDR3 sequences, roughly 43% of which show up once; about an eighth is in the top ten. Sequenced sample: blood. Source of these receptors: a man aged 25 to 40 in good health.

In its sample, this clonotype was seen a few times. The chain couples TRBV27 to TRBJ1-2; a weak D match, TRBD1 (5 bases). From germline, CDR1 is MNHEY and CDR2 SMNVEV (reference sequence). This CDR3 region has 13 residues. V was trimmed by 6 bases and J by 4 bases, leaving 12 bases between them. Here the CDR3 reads CASSAGGFYGYTF. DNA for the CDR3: TGTGCCAGCAGCGCCGGGGGGTTCTATGGCTACACCTTC.

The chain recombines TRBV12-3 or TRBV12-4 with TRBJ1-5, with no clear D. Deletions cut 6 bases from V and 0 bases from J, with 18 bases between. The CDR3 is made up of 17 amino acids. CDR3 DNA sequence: TGTGCCAGCAGCCCCGGACCGAGAACCTATAGCAATCAGCCCCAGCATTTT. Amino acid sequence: CASSPGPRTYSNQPQHF.

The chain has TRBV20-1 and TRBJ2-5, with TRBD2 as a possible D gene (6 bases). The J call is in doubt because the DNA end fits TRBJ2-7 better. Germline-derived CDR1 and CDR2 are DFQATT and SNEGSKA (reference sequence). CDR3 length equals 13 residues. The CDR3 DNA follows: TGCAGTGCTGTGCCGGGACTCCGAAGCGAGCAGTACTTC. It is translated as CSAVPGLRSEQYF.

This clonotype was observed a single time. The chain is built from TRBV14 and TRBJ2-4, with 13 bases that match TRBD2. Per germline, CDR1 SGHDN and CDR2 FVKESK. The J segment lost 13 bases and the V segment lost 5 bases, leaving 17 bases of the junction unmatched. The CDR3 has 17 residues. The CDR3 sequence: CASSFHPGLAGKNEQYF. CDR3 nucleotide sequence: TGTGCCAGCAGCTTCCACCCGGGACTAGCGGGAAAAAATGAGCAGTACTTC.

The CDR3 region has the DNA TGTGCCATCAGTGCGGTAGCGGGGGCCCACGAGCAGTACTTC. It translates to CAISAVAGAHEQYF. The chain couples TRBV10-3 to TRBJ2-7, with 9 bases lining up with TRBD2. The CDR3 spans 14 residues. The ends lost 4 bases at V and 5 bases at J; junction bases unmatched: 6. Germline CDR1 reads ENHRY; CDR2 reads SYGVKD.

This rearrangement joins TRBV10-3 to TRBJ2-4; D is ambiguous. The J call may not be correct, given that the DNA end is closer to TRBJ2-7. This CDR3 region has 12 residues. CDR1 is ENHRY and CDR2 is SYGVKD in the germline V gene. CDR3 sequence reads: CAISESPFEQYF. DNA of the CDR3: TGTGCCATCAGTGAGTCCCCTTTCGAGCAGTACTTC.

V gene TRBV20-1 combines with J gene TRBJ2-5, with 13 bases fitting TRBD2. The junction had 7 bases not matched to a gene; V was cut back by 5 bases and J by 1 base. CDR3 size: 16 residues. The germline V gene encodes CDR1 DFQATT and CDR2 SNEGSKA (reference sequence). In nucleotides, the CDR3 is TGCAGTGCTGGAAAGACTAGCGGGGGGTTCCAAGAGACCCAGTACTTC. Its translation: CSAGKTSGGFQETQYF.

Here the CDR3 DNA reads TGTGCCAGCTCACCGGTGTCACTAGCGGGGAGGTATGAGCAGTTCTTC. Translated: CASSPVSLAGRYEQFF. The rearrangement uses TRBV18 and TRBJ2-1, with TRBD2 matching 10 bases. CDR1 and CDR2 (germline): KGHSH, LQKENI. V was pared by 3 bases and J by 8 bases, with 10 bases of the junction left unmatched. This CDR3 has 16 amino acids.

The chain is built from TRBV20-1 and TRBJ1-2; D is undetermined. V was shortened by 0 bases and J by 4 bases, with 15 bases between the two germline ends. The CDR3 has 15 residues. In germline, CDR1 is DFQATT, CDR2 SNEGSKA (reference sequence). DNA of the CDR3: TGCAGTGCTAGAGATTTGAGGGTTTCGGTCTATGGCTACACCTTC. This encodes CSARDLRVSVYGYTF.

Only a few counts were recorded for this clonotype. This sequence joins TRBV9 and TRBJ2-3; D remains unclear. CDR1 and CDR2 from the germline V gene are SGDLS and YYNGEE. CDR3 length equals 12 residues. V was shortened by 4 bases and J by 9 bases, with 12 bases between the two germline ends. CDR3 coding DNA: TGTGCCAGCAGCCCGGGTGCACGGACGCAGTATTTT. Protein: CASSPGARTQYF.

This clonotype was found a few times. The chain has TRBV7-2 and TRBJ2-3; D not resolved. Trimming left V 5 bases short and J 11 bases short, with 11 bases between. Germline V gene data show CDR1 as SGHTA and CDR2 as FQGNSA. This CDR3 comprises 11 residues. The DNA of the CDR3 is TGTGCCAGCAGCCAGACCCTAGGGCAGTATTTT. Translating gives CASSQTLGQYF.

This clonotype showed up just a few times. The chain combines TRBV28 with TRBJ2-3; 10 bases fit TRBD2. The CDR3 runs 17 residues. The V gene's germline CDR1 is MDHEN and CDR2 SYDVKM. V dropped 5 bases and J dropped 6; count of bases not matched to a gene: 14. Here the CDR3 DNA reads TGTGCCAGCAGTCCAATTTGGACTAGCGGTTTCCAGGATACGCAGTATTTT. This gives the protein CASSPIWTSGFQDTQYF.

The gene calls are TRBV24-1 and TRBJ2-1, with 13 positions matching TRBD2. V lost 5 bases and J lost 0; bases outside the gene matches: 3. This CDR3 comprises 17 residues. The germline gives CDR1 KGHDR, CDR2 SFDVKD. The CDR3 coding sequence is TGTGCCACCAGTGGGACTAGCGGGGGAGTCTCCTACAATGAGCAGTTCTTC. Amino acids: CATSGTSGGVSYNEQFF.

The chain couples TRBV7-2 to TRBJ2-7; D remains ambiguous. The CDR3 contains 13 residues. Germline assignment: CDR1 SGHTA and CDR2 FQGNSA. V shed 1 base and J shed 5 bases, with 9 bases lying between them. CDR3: CASSLVSRDEQYF. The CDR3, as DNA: TGTGCCAGCAGCTTAGTAAGCAGAGACGAGCAGTACTTC.

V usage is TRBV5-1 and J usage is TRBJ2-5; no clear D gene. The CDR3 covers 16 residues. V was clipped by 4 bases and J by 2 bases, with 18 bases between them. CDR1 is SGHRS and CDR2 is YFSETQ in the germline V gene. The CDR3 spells CASSVAPPALQETQYF. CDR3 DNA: TGCGCCAGCAGCGTTGCCCCGCCGGCGCTACAAGAGACCCAGTACTTC. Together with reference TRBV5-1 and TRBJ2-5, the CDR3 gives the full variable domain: KAGVTQTPRYLIKTRGQQVTLSCSPISGHRSVSWYQQTPGQGLQFLFEYFSETQRNKGNFPGRFSGRQFSNSRSEMNVSTLELGDSALYLCASSVAPPALQETQYFGPGTRLLVL.

The CDR3 coding sequence is TGCGCCAGCAGCCAAACAACAGTCGTTTTTTTCGATGAGCAGTTCTTC. Translating gives CASSQTTVVFFDEQFF. The chain couples TRBV5-1 to TRBJ2-1, with D unresolved. In germline, CDR1 is SGHRS, CDR2 YFSETQ. Trimming removed 4 bases from V and 8 bases from J, with 22 bases in between. This CDR3 has 16 residues. The full variable domain, rest sourced from reference TRBV5-1 and TRBJ2-1, is KAGVTQTPRYLIKTRGQQVTLSCSPISGHRSVSWYQQTPGQGLQFLFEYFSETQRNKGNFPGRFSGRQFSNSRSEMNVSTLELGDSALYLCASSQTTVVFFDEQFFGPGTRLTVL.

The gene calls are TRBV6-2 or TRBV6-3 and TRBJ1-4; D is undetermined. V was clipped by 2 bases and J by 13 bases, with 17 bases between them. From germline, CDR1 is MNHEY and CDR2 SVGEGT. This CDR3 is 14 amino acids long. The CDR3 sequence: CASSYRVDRVGLFF. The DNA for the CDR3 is TGTGCCAGCAGTTACAGGGTGGACCGAGTCGGACTGTTTTTT.

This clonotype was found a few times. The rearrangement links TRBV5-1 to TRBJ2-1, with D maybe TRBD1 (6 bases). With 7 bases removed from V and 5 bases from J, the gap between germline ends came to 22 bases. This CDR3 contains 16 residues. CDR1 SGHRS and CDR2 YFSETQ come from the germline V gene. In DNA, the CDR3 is TGCGCCAGCCAGAACAACAGGGTTCCCATTAACAATGAGCAGTTCTTC. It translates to CASQNNRVPINNEQFF.

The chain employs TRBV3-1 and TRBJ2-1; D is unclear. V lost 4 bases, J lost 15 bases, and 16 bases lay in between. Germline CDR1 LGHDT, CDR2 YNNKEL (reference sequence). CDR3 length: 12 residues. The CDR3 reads CASSLANGGPFF. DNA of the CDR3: TGTGCCAGCAGCCTGGCCAACGGCGGACCGTTCTTC.

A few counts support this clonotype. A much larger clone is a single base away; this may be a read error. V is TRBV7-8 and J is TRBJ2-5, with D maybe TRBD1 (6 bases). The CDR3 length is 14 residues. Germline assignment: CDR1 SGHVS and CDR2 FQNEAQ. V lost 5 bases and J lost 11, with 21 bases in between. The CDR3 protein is CASSPTTGYDEQYF. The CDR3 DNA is TGTGCCAGCAGCCCGACCACAGGGTACGATGAGCAGTACTTC.

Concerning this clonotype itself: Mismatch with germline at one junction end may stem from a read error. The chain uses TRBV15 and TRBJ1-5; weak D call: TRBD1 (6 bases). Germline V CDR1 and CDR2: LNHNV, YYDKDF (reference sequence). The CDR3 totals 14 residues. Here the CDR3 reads CATRGGTSNQPQHF. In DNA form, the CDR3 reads TGTGCCACCAGGGGGGGGACAAGCAATCAGCCACAGCATTTT.

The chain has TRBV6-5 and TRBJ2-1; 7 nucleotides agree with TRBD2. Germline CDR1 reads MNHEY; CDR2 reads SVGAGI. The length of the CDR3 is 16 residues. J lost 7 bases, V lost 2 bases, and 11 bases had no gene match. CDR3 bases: TGTGCCAGCAGTTACCAAAACCGACTAGCAGTGAATGAGCAGTTCTTC. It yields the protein CASSYQNRLAVNEQFF.

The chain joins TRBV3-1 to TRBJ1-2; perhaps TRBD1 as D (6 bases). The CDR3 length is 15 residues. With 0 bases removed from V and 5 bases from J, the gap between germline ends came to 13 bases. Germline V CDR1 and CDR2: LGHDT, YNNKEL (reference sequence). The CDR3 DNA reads TGTGCCAGCAGCCAAGATCCAACAGGGCGGTATGGCTACACCTTC. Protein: CASSQDPTGRYGYTF. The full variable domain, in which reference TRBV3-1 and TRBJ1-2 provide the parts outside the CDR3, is DTAVSQTPKYLVTQMGNDKSIKCEQNLGHDTMYWYKQDSKKFLKIMFSYNNKELIINETVPNRFSPKSPDKAHLNLHINSLELGDSAVYFCASSQDPTGRYGYTFGSGTRLTVV.

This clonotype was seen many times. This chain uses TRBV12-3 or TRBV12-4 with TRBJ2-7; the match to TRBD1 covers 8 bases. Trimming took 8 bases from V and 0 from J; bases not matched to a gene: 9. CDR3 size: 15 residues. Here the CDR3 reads CASYLTGAPSYEQYF. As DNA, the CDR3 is TGTGCCAGCTACCTGACAGGGGCCCCCTCCTACGAGCAGTACTTC.

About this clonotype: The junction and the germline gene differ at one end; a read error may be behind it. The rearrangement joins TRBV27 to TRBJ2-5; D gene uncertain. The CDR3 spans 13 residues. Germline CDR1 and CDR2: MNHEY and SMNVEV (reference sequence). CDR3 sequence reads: CASRQLGKETQYF. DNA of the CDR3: TGCGCCAGCAGACAACTGGGCAAAGAGACCCAGTACTTC.

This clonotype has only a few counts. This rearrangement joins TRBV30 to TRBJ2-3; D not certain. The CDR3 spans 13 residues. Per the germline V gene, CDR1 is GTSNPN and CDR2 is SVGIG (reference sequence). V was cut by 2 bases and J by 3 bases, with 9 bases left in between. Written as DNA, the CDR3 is TGTGCCTGGAGTTTAACCGAGACAGATACGCAGTATTTT. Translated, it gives CAWSLTETDTQYF.

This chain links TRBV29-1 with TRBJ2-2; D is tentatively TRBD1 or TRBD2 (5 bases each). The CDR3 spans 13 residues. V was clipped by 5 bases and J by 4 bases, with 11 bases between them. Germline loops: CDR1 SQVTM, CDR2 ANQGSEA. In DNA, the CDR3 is TGCAGCGTTAAGTGGGACCGCACCGGGGAGCTGTTTTTT. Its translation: CSVKWDRTGELFF.

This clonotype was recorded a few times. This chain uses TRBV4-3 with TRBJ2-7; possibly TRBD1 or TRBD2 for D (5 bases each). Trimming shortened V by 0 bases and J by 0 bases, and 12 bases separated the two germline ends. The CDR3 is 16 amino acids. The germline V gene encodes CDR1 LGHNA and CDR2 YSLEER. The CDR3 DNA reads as TGCGCCAGCAGCCAAGATTCAACTGGGACCTCCTACGAGCAGTACTTC. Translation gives CASSQDSTGTSYEQYF.

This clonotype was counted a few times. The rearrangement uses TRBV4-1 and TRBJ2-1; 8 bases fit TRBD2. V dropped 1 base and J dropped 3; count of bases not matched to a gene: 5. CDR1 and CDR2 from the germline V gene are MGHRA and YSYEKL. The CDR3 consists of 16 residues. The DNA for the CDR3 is TGCGCCAGCAGCCAAGGCGACGGGGGGGGCTACAATGAGCAGTTCTTC. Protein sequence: CASSQGDGGGYNEQFF.